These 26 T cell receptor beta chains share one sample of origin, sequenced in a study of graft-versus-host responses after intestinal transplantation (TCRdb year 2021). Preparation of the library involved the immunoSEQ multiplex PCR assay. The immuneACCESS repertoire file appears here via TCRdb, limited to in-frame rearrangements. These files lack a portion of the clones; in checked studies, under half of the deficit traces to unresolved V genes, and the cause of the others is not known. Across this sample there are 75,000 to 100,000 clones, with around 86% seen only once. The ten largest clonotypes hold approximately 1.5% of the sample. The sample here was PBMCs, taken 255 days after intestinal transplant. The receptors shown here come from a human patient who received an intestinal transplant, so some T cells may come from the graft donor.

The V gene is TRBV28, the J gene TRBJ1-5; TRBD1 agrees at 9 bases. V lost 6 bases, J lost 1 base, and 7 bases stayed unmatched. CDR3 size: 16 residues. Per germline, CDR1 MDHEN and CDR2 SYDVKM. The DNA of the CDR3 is TGTGCCAGCAGCACCCCGGGACAGGGAAGCAATCAGCCCCAGCATTTT. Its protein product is CASSTPGQGSNQPQHF.

The CDR3 DNA is TGCGCCAGCAGTCACCCTACCTCTTCGAACACCATATATTTT. Its protein is CASSHPTSSNTIYF. This chain joins TRBV4-1 and TRBJ1-3, with unresolved D. The CDR3 contains 14 residues. Germline-derived CDR1 and CDR2 are MGHRA and YSYEKL. The V and J ends lost 6 bases and 7 bases respectively, with 16 bases between them.

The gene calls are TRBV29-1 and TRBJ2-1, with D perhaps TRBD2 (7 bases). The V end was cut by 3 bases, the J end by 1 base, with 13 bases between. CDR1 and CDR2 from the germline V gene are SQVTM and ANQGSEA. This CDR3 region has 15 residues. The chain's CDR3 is CSVEGGRGSYNEQFF. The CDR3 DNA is TGCAGCGTTGAGGGGGGGCGCGGGTCCTACAATGAGCAGTTCTTC.

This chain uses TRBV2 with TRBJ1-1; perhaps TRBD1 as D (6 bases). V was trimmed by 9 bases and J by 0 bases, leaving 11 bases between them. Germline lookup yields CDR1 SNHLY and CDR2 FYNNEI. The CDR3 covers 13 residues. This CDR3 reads CARRGTMNTEAFF. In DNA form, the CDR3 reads TGTGCCAGGAGGGGGACCATGAACACTGAAGCTTTCTTT.

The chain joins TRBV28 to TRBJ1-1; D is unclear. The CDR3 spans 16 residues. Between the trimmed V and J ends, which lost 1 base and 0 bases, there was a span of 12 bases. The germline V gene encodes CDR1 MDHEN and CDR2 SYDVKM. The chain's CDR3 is CASSLYAERMNTEAFF. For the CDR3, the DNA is TGTGCCAGCAGTTTATACGCAGAGAGAATGAACACTGAAGCTTTCTTT.

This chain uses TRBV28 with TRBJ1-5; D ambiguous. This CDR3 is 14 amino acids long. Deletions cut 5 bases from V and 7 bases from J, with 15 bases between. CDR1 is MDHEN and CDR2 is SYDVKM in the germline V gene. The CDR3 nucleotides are TGTGCCAGCAGTCCCCCGGGTCTGGGGCAGCCCCAGCATTTT. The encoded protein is CASSPPGLGQPQHF.

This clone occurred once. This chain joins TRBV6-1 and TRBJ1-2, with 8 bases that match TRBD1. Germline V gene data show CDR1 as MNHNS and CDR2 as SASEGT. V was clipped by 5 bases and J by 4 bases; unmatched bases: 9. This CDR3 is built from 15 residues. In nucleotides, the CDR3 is TGTGCCAGCAGTCCTTCTCGGACAGGGACCTATGGCTACACCTTC. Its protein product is CASSPSRTGTYGYTF.

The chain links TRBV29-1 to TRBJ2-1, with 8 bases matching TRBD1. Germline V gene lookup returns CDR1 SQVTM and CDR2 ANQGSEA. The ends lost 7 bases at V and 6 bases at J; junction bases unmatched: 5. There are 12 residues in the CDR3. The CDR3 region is CSASTGVNEQFF. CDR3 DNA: TGCAGCGCTTCGACAGGGGTCAATGAGCAGTTCTTC.

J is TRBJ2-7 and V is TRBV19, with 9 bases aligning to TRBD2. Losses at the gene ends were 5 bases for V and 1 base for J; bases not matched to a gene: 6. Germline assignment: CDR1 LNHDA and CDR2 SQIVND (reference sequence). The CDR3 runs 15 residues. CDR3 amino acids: CASSFQTSGSYEQYF. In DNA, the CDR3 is TGTGCCAGTAGTTTTCAGACTAGCGGATCCTACGAGCAGTACTTC.

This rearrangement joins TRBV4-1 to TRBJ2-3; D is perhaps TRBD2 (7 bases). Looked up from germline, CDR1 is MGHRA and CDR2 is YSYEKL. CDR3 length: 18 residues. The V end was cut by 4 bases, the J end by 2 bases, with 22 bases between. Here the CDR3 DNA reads TGCGCCAGCAGCCCTACGAAGGGAGGGGGGGCCAACACAGATACGCAGTATTTT. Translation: CASSPTKGGGANTDTQYF.

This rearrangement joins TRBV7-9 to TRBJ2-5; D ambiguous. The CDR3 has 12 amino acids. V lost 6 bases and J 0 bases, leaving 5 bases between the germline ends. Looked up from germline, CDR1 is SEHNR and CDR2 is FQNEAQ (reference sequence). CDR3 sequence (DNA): TGTGCCAGCAGGTCCCACCAAGAGACCCAGTACTTC. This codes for CASRSHQETQYF.

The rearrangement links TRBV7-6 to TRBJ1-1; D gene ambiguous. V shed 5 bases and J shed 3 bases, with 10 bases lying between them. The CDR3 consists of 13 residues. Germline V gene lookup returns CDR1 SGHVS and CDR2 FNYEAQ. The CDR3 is CASSPYKHTEAFF. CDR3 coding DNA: TGTGCCAGCAGCCCGTATAAACACACTGAAGCTTTCTTT.

The CDR3, as DNA: TGTGCCAGCAGTGAAACCCGACAGGGCCCGAGCTCCCAGTACTTC. Its protein is CASSETRQGPSSQYF. V is TRBV2 and J is TRBJ2-5, with 7 positions matching TRBD1. CDR3 length equals 15 residues. Germline values: CDR1 SNHLY, CDR2 FYNNEI. V shed 2 bases, J shed 9 bases, and the junction held 12 bases outside the gene matches.

This chain's CDR3 is CASSWHPGGAGTEAFF. The CDR3 nucleotides are TGTGCCAGCAGCTGGCACCCCGGGGGGGCGGGCACTGAAGCTTTCTTT. The J gene is TRBJ1-1, the V gene TRBV5-4; TRBD1 might be the D (6 bases). The CDR3 is made up of 16 amino acids. Looked up from germline, CDR1 is SGHNT and CDR2 is YYREEE (reference sequence). Trimming stripped 3 bases from V and 4 bases from J, with 19 bases between.

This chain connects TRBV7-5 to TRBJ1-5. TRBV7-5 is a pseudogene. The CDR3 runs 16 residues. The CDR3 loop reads CARSPRCDGSNQPQHF. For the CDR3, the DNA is TGTGCCAGAAGCCCCCGTTGCGACGGCTCCAATCAGCCCCAGCATTTT.

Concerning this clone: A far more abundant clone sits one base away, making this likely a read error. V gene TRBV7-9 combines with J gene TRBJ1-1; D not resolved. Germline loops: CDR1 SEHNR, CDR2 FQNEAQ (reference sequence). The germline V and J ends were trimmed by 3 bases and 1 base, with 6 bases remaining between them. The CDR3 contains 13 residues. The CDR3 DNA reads TGTGCCAGCAGCTTTGAGGGGAACACTGAAGCTTTCTTT. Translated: CASSFEGNTEAFF.

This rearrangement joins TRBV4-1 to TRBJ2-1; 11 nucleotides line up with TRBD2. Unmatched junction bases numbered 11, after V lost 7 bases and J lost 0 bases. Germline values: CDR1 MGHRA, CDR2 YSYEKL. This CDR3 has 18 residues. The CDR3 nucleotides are TGCGCCAGCACTGACGGGCCGACTAGCGGGGTCTCCTACAATGAGCAGTTCTTC. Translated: CASTDGPTSGVSYNEQFF.

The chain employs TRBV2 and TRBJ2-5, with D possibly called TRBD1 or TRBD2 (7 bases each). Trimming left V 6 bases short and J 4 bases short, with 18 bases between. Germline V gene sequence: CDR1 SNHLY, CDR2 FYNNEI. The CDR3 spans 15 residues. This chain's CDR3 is CASSPGGGVGETQYF. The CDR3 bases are TGTGCCAGCAGCCCAGGGGGGGGAGTGGGAGAGACCCAGTACTTC.

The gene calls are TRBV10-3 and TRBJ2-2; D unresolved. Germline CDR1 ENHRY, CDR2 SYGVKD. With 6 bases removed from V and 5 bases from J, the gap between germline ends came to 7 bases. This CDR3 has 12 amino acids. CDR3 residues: CAISAVTGELFF. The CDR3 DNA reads TGTGCCATCAGCGCTGTAACCGGGGAGCTGTTTTTT.

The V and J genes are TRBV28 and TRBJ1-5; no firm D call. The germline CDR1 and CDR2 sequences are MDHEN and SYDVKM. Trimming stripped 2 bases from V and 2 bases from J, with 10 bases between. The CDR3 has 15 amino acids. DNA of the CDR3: TGTGCCAGCAGTTTAAGGGAAGCGGGCAATCAGCCCCAGCATTTT. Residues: CASSLREAGNQPQHF.

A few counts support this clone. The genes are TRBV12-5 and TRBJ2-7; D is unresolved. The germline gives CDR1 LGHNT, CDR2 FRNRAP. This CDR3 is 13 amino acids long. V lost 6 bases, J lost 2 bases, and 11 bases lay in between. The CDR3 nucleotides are TGTGCTAGTGGCTTGAATGCCCCCTACGAGCAGTACGTC. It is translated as CASGLNAPYEQYV.

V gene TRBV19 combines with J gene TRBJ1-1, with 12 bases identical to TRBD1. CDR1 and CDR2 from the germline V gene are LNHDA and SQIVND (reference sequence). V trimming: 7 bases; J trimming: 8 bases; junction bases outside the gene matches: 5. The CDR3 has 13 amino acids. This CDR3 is CASTMGQGAEAFF. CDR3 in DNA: TGTGCCAGTACCATGGGACAGGGGGCCGAAGCTTTCTTT.

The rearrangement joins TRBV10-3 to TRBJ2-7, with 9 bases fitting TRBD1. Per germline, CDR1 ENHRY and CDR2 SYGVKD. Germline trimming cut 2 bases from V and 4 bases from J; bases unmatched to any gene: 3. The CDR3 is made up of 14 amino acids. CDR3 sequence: CAISEGTGYYEQYV. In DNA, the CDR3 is TGTGCCATCAGTGAGGGGACAGGGTATTACGAGCAGTACGTC.

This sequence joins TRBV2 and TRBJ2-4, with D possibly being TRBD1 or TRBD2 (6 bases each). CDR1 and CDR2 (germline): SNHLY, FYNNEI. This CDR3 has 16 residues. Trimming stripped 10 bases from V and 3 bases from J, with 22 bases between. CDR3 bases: TGTGCCACCGTGGGGATAGGGGGGTTAGGCAAAAACATTCAGTACTTC. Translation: CATVGIGGLGKNIQYF.

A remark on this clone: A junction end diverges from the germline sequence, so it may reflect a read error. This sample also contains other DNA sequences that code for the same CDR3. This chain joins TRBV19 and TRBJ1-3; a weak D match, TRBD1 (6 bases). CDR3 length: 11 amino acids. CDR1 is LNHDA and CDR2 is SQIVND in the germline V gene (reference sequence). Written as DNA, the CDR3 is TGCGCCAGTAGTACCGGACAGTCCTTATATTTT. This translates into CASSTGQSLYF.

The DNA of the CDR3 is TGTGCCAGCAGTTACAACGAAAAAGATACGCAGTATTTT. It specifies CASSYNEKDTQYF. The J gene is TRBJ2-3, the V gene TRBV6-5, with unresolved D. Germline CDR1 reads MNHEY; CDR2 reads SVGAGI. The CDR3 spans 13 residues. Between the trimmed V and J ends, which lost 2 bases and 5 bases, there was a span of 8 bases.